This TCR beta chain stems from a study of blood T cells in healthy people across ages. A second PCR, run for roughly 7 to 11 cycles, used a sample-barcoded 5' primer plus a J-beta primer mix. TCRdb ran MiXCR on the 5' RACE reads and lists one entry per CDR3 protein. The sample shows 1,800,000 or so distinct CDR3 sequences, roughly 43% of them seen only once. Note on this clonotype: What it recognizes is unknown.

Study-level results: Researchers judged that diversity estimates from one million T cells fell short of true values. Roughly linearly, TCR beta diversity per million T cells fell as age increased. Unknown CMV status may confound age-related changes in expanded clones.

Every participating donor contributed 8.5 to 10 milliliters of peripheral blood through a draw. The length of the CDR3 is 13 residues. Germline CDR1 is SNHLY and CDR2 is FYNNEI. Trimming took 6 bases from V and 8 from J, leaving 16 bases between them. The TCR was taken from a human donor in good health. Sequenced: blood. The rearrangement links TRBV2 to TRBJ1-2; D might be TRBD1 (6 bases). CDR3 sequence reads: CASRGEQGQGYTF. CDR3 nucleotide sequence: TGTGCCAGCAGAGGGGAACAGGGTCAAGGCTACACCTTC.